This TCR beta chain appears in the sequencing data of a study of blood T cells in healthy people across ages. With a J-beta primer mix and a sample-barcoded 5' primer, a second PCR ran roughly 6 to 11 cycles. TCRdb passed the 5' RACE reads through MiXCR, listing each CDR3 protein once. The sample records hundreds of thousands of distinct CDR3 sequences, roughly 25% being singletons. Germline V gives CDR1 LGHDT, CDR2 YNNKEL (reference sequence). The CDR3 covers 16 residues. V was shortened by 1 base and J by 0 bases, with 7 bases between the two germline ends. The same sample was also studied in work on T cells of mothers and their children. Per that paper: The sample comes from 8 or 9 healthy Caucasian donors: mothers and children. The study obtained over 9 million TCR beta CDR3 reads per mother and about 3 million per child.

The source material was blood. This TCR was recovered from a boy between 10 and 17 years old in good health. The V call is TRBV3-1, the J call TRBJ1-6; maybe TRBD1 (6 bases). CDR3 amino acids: CASSQGQVSYNSPLHF. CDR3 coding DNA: TGTGCCAGCAGCCAAGGACAGGTCTCCTATAATTCACCCCTCCACTTT.